This entry concerns a single T cell receptor beta chain. The antigen is not known. Regions amplified from RNA transcripts were the TCR beta CDR3 regions. In the first-round RT-PCR of the TCR CDR3, the HTBI primer set was used. From the multiplex PCR reads, TCRdb called clonotypes with MiXCR, one entry per CDR3 protein. The sample records 450,000 to 550,000 distinct CDR3 sequences, approximately 25% being singletons. Using around 10 ml of fresh peripheral blood, PBMCs were prepared. This sample stems from a study of T cells in Graves' hyperthyroidism and ophthalmopathy. Study-wide findings and caveats: Blood also carried most thyroid clonotypes expanded above 0.001. A median around six months before onset, the model predicted ophthalmopathy.

This CDR3 is 16 amino acids long. Per the germline V gene, CDR1 is SGHAT and CDR2 is FQDESV (reference sequence). Trimming left V 3 bases short and J 1 base short, with 12 bases between. The sequenced material came from blood. This TCR derives from a woman aged 25 to 45 with Graves' ophthalmopathy. V usage is TRBV11-1 and J usage is TRBJ2-2; D remains unclear. Written as DNA, the CDR3 is TGTGCCAGCAGCTTTTATCGACCAGGGAACACCGGGGAGCTGTTTTTT. Translated, it gives CASSFYRPGNTGELFF.